The 16 T cell receptor beta chains below come from one sample, sequenced in a study of blood T cell repertoires in COVID-19. The repertoire was sequenced with immunoSEQ multiplex PCR; TCRdb's copy has only in-frame clones and lacks some. Among some 60,000 clones, over 75% were seen once, and the ten largest hold approximately 7%. Sequencing input: peripheral blood. The receptors come from a man aged 55 to 69 with acute or convalescent COVID-19.

This rearrangement joins TRBV19 to TRBJ2-7, with 7 bases identical to TRBD2. J gave up 3 bases and V 7 bases, and 12 bases lay outside the gene matches. CDR1 and CDR2 from the germline V gene are LNHDA and SQIVND (reference sequence). The CDR3 runs 15 residues. The CDR3 protein is CASKEGLAAYYEQYF. The CDR3 DNA follows: TGTGCCAGTAAGGAGGGGCTAGCGGCGTACTACGAGCAGTACTTC.

The chain couples TRBV9 to TRBJ1-2; no firm D call. The CDR3 runs to 14 residues. Germline assignment: CDR1 SGDLS and CDR2 YYNGEE. V was trimmed by 3 bases and J by 8 bases, leaving 17 bases between them. The CDR3 protein is CASSGVAVAEGYTF. In DNA form, the CDR3 reads TGTGCCAGCAGCGGCGTGGCCGTAGCGGAGGGCTACACCTTC.

The chain employs TRBV11-1 and TRBJ1-1; no clear D. CDR1 SGHAT and CDR2 FQDESV come from the germline V gene (reference sequence). The V gene lost 4 bases and the J gene lost 4 bases, with 10 bases spanning the gap. The CDR3 sequence is 13 residues long. This CDR3 is CASSYELSTEAFF. Here the CDR3 DNA reads TGTGCCAGCAGCTATGAGCTGTCCACTGAAGCTTTCTTT.

This clone was found a few times. The V call is TRBV7-8, the J call TRBJ1-2, with 9 bases matching TRBD1. The V and J ends lost 5 bases and 7 bases, in that order; junction bases with no gene match: 8. The germline V gene encodes CDR1 SGHVS and CDR2 FQNEAQ. The CDR3 extends over 14 amino acids. In DNA form, the CDR3 reads TGTGCCAGCAGCCCAAGGACAGGGGCGAGTGGCTACACCTTC. It translates to CASSPRTGASGYTF.

This sequence joins TRBV7-2 and TRBJ1-2; 7 bases map to TRBD1. Germline CDR1 is SGHTA and CDR2 is FQGNSA. Unmatched junction bases numbered 7, after V lost 5 bases and J lost 4 bases. The CDR3 extends over 14 amino acids. The CDR3 nucleotides are TGTGCCAGCAGCCTAGGGACAGCGAGCTATGGCTACACCTTC. It codes for CASSLGTASYGYTF.

This CDR3 is CASSSLDKQETQYF. Written as DNA, the CDR3 is TGTGCCAGCAGCTCCCTCGACAAGCAAGAGACCCAGTACTTC. This chain uses TRBV7-2 with TRBJ2-5; D uncertain. The CDR3 covers 14 residues. From germline, CDR1 is SGHTA and CDR2 FQGNSA. V lost 4 bases and J 2 bases, leaving 11 bases between the germline ends. Combining the CDR3 with reference TRBV7-2 and TRBJ2-5 gives the whole variable domain GAGVSQSPSNKVTEKGKDVELRCDPISGHTALYWYRQSLGQGLEFLIYFQGNSAPDKSGLPSDRFSAERTGGSVSTLTIQRTQQEDSAVYLCASSSLDKQETQYFGPGTRLLVL.

V and J are TRBV15 and TRBJ1-3, with D perhaps matching TRBD1 (5 bases). CDR3 size: 15 residues. In germline, CDR1 is LNHNV, CDR2 YYDKDF (reference sequence). Trimming took 3 bases from V and 4 from J, leaving 13 bases between them. In DNA form, the CDR3 reads TGTGCCACCAGCAGGGCTCTGGGGGGAGGAAACACCATATATTTT. Encoded protein: CATSRALGGGNTIYF.

CDR3 in amino acids: CASTADRPTSGGYNEQFF. The CDR3 nucleotides are TGTGCCAGCACCGCGGACAGGCCAACTAGCGGGGGGTACAATGAGCAGTTCTTC. J is TRBJ2-1 and V is TRBV7-9; 12 nucleotides align to TRBD2. Trimming removed 7 bases from V and 4 bases from J; junction bases left unmatched: 14. CDR1 and CDR2 (germline): SEHNR, FQNEAQ (reference sequence). The length of the CDR3 is 18 residues. Supplemented by reference TRBV7-9 and TRBJ2-1, the full variable domain reads DTGVSQNPRHKITKRGQNVTFRCDPISEHNRLYWYRQTLGQGPEFLTYFQNEAQLEKSRLLSDRFSAERPKGSFSTLEIQRTEQGDSAMYLCASTADRPTSGGYNEQFFGPGTRLTVL.

This clone has more than one count but fewer than ten. The CDR3 reads CASSQGGPRANVLTF. The DNA of the CDR3 is TGTGCCAGCAGCCAGGGGGGCCCTAGGGCCAACGTCCTGACTTTC. V usage is TRBV7-2 and J usage is TRBJ2-6; a possible D gene is TRBD1 (7 bases). This CDR3 has 15 residues. Germline CDR1 SGHTA, CDR2 FQGNSA. V was shortened by 5 bases and J by 5 bases, with 13 bases between the two germline ends.

The chain recombines TRBV7-2 with TRBJ2-6; 7 nucleotides agree with TRBD1. The germline V gene has CDR1 SGHTA and CDR2 FQGNSA. The CDR3 covers 15 residues. With V trimmed by 7 bases and J by 2 bases, 5 bases remained unmatched. The CDR3 nucleotides are TGTGCCAGCAACCCGACAGGGACTGGGGCCAACGTCCTGACTTTC. Protein product: CASNPTGTGANVLTF.

The genes are TRBV11-2 and TRBJ2-5; D is ambiguous. Trimming removed 2 bases from V and 4 bases from J, with 11 bases in between. Germline V CDR1 and CDR2: SGHAT, FQNNGV. This CDR3 spans 14 amino acids. The CDR3 region has the DNA TGTGCCAGCAGCTTAAACCCCGGTCGAGAGACCCAGTACTTC. Translating it yields CASSLNPGRETQYF.

The chain carries TRBV19 and TRBJ2-1, with D tentatively TRBD2 (5 bases). Per germline, CDR1 LNHDA and CDR2 SQIVND (reference sequence). The CDR3 extends over 15 amino acids. The V gene lost 3 bases and the J gene lost 6 bases, with 15 bases spanning the gap. CDR3 in amino acids: CASSMDRGSGNEQFF. CDR3 bases: TGTGCCAGTAGTATGGATCGGGGATCGGGCAATGAGCAGTTCTTC.

The chain combines TRBV6-6 with TRBJ2-3; 10 positions agree with TRBD1. The CDR3 sequence is 14 residues long. V gave up 10 bases and J gave up 7 bases; unmatched junction bases: 11. The germline CDR1 and CDR2 sequences are MNHNY and SVGAGI (reference sequence). The CDR3 spells CATAGQGLANTQYF. CDR3 in DNA: TGTGCCACCGCGGGACAGGGGCTCGCTAATACGCAGTATTTT.

The rearrangement joins TRBV19 to TRBJ2-7; weak D call: TRBD2 (5 bases). This CDR3 is 14 amino acids long. CDR1 and CDR2 (germline): LNHDA, SQIVND (reference sequence). The V end lost 3 bases, the J end lost 11 bases, and 20 bases lay between the germline ends. CDR3 in amino acids: CASSIGVDSRVKYF. In DNA form, the CDR3 reads TGTGCCAGTAGTATTGGTGTGGACTCAAGGGTGAAGTACTTC.

The rearrangement uses TRBV28 and TRBJ1-2, with D possibly TRBD1 on 6 matching bases. Germline V gene lookup returns CDR1 MDHEN and CDR2 SYDVKM. The CDR3 runs to 12 residues. The ends were cut back, 4 bases at V and 3 bases at J, with 6 bases in the middle. The CDR3 DNA sequence: TGTGCCAGCAGTTGGACAGACTATGGCTACACCTTC. It encodes CASSWTDYGYTF.

In this sample, this clone is medium-sized. The rearrangement joins TRBV7-9 to TRBJ2-3; D may be TRBD1 (5 bases). Germline CDR1 is SEHNR and CDR2 is FQNEAQ (reference sequence). This CDR3 contains 13 residues. The germline V and J ends were trimmed by 5 bases and 4 bases, with 10 bases remaining between them. The CDR3 nucleotides are TGTGCCAGCAGCCCAAGGGGTCCAGATACGCAGTATTTT. Amino acid sequence: CASSPRGPDTQYF.